Listed here is a single TCR beta chain. V shed 4 bases and J shed 4 bases, with 14 bases lying between them. The CDR3 sequence is 14 residues long. Looked up from germline, CDR1 is SGHTS and CDR2 is YDEGEE. This sample was included in a study of blood T cell repertoires in COVID-19. The wider study: Samples representing acute and convalescent COVID-19 were sourced from the United States, Italy and Spain. PBMCs, B-cell-depleted T cells, or T cells provided the cDNA or gDNA that made up the material.

Authors' processing steps: Amplification with reference gene primers provided the estimates of nucleated cell counts. The assay was immunoSEQ multiplex PCR, and TCRdb's table has in-frame clones only and misses some. From that table come the V and J calls and clone size; the DNA was used to work out D and trimming. The table has under 100,000 clones, about 85% seen once. The sample comprised peripheral blood. The TCR was taken from an elderly woman with COVID-19, enrolled during active disease. The chain employs TRBV5-8 and TRBJ1-1, with a weak D call TRBD1 (6 bases). CDR3 loop: CASSRGGWVTEAFF. The CDR3 coding sequence is TGTGCCAGCAGCAGGGGGGGATGGGTCACTGAAGCTTTCTTT.